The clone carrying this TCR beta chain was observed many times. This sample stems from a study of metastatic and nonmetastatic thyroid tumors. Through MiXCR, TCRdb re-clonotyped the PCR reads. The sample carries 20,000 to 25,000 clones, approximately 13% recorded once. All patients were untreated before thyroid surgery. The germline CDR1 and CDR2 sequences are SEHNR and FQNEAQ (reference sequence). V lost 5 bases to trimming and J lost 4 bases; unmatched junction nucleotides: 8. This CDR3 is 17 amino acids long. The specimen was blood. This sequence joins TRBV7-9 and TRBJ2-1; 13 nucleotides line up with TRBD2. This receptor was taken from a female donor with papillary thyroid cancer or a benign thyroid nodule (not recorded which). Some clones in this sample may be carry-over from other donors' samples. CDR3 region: CASSPGTSGMMYNEQFF. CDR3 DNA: TGTGCCAGCAGCCCGGGGACTAGCGGGATGATGTACAATGAGCAGTTCTTC.